This T cell receptor beta chain stems from a study of CD8 T cells in Susac syndrome. General observations from the study: The CD4+ T cell repertoires of Susac syndrome were found to show no clonal expansion. The study conceded that relatively few individuals underwent its TCR sequencing and HLA analysis.

Trimming took off 5 bases at V and 2 bases at J, with 9 bases between the two ends. The CDR3 sequence is 12 residues long. The germline CDR1 and CDR2 sequences are DFQATT and SNEGSKA (reference sequence). About this clonotype itself: The antigen remains unidentified.

CD8+ and CD4+ blood T cells underwent TCR beta sequencing. With random hexamers, roughly 0.45 to 1 ug RNA was reverse transcribed. TCRdb reprocessed the immunoSEQ multiplex PCR reads with MiXCR, giving one entry per CDR3 protein. Among about 71,000 distinct CDR3 sequences listed, roughly 93% were seen once. The specimen was CD4+ T cells from PBMCs. This sequence originates from a human donor with Susac syndrome. The genes are TRBV20-1 and TRBJ2-5; no clear D. CDR3 residues: CSAHRQQETQYF. The CDR3, as DNA: TGCAGTGCTCATAGACAACAAGAGACCCAGTACTTC.